Ten or more counts support the clone carrying this T cell receptor (beta chain). Its antigen is still unknown. The data were obtained in a study of T cells after posttransplantation cyclophosphamide. Some clones are missing from TCRdb's copy, which holds only in-frame ones; the method was immunoSEQ multiplex PCR. The sample is made up of some 43,000 clones, none counted only once. CDR1 and CDR2 (germline): SGHRS, YFSETQ. This CDR3 is built from 16 residues. Trimming left V 6 bases short and J 4 bases short, with 20 bases between. Broader study findings: Donor CD8+ memory clones often dominated recipient blood repertoires at later times.

The V gene is TRBV5-1, the J gene TRBJ2-1; D is unclear. The sequence was collected from a man between 35 and 55 years old in good health, CMV-negative, and a related stem cell transplant donor. The sequencing sample was made of PBMCs. CDR3 DNA: TGCGCCAGCACGCTCCAAACTCCCACCGCTTACAATGAGCAGTTCTTC. This gives the protein CASTLQTPTAYNEQFF.